This paragraph covers one TCR beta chain sequence. The count of this clone is one. Which antigen it targets is not known. Base quality data are lacking; no much larger clone is found one base away. This specimen belongs to a study of shared clonotypes between healthy human individuals (dated by TCRdb to the early 2020s). With regard to the full study: A couple of women and a few men aged 18 to 49 years were included in the cohort. For each donor, CD4 naive and CD4 memory were each given three plates, CD8 naive was given two plates, and CD8 memory was given one plate. To estimate repertoire size and how much clonotypes are shared between individuals, the study performed deep sequencing of blood TCR repertoires from roughly five healthy adults. Different laboratories and diverse techniques were used to prepare libraries and sequence TCR repertoires, to increase sequencing depth and limit assay-specific biases. Between about 0.85 and 9.5 billion PBMCs per donor were obtained by leukapheresis. The study at large found these results: When several donors were compared, the shared fraction of clonotypes was 5% to 6.5% for naive CD4, around 3.5% for naive CD8, more than 2% for memory CD4, and 0.3% to 0.5% for memory CD8. Compared with non-shared clonotypes, the clonotypes found in all four sorted-subset donors had higher generation probabilities. Naive subsets generally had larger estimated clonotype richness than memory subsets did. Incomplete sequencing was indicated by rarefaction of sorted-subset datasets, despite the large sequencing depth. The genetic and exposure-history diversity represented was limited by the small number of donors. Based on pairwise subsampling, the degree of clonotype sharing among donors was expected to be affected by sequencing depth. Only blood was sampled, and tissue TCR repertoires likely differ from those in blood.

The donors were healthy, HIV-negative adults with no recently reported acute infections or vaccinations. Every donor was a Caucasian adult residing in Nashville, Tennessee, USA. CD4+ T cells were enriched by magnetic negative selection; naive cells were then positively selected on CD45RA, and the negative fraction formed the memory subset. Blood was obtained by leukapheresis, after which PBMCs were separated by Ficoll-Histopaque density gradient centrifugation and cryopreserved in liquid nitrogen vapor phase. Analytical flow cytometry was used to check the purity and quantity of every magnetically sorted T cell population. Genomic DNA was isolated from each sorted fraction and quantified by UV absorbance on a Nanodrop 2000c. Counted from cysteine to phenylalanine, this CDR3 has 14 amino acids. The sequence is cut down to CDR3 DNA, 42 bases in frame from base 1. CDR1 SNHLY and CDR2 FYNNEI are derived from the germline V gene. V is cut by 4 bases and J by 5 bases, and the space between the germline ends is 12 bases.

Using the deep immunoSEQ assay, TCR CDR3 regions were amplified from genomic DNA by multiplex PCR. Genomic DNA extracted from each cell subset was distributed evenly over all wells of several immunoSEQ 96-well plates, and each plate served as one replicate. Each replicate PCR for sorted subsets received about 220 ng genomic DNA, equal to some 32,000 T cell genomes. Purified libraries were measured with a Qubit 3.0 fluorometer, size-checked on a Bioanalyzer 2100, and measured again with the KAPA Library Quantification kit. Every immunoSEQ 96-well plate was sequenced on a separate single-read 150-cycle Illumina NextSeq 550 flow cell. In the authors' own workflow: Because the immunoSEQ output included only junctional sequences and no quality scores, the filtering could not be the same as the filtering used for full-length reads. Sequences were annotated with PyIR, a Python wrapper for IgBLAST v1.9, and V/J genes and CDR3 were assigned using IMGT germline references. Any read was removed if the V/J assignment was weak (E-value above 1e-6), the CDR3 was missing, or the read contained stop codons, out-of-frame junctions, or ambiguous translated residues. V3J clonotypes were defined by identical inferred V gene, J gene, and CDR3 amino acid sequence. The percentage overlap between two repertoires was calculated by dividing the number of shared unique clonotypes by the size of the smaller repertoire. RTK rarefaction, the Chao1 estimator, and Recon v2.1 estimates of unobserved clonotypes were used to assess repertoire richness. OLGA was used to compute generation probabilities for all TCRbeta clonotypes that the gDNA method yielded from four donors. Drawn from immuneACCESS, this table holds only the in-frame rearrangements with V and J called that TCRdb kept. Clones are partly lost; checked studies trace under half to an unresolved V gene and leave the rest unexplained. V and J calls and clone size follow that table, whereas D and trimming were derived from the DNA. The sample table lists about 1.4 million clones, 96% of them with a count of one. Of the sample, approximately 1% falls within the top ten clones.

The rearranged chain carries TRBV2 and TRBJ2-1, with TRBD1 as a weak D call on 6 bases. The TCR sequence derives from a man aged 25-40 years in good health. Input material: naive CD4+ T cells sorted from blood. The meaning of the sample's cell subset or site label: CD45RA+ positively selected. The DNA reads TGTGCCAGCAGTGTCCTGGGGGCGAACAATGAGCAGTTCTTC. Its translation reads: CASSVLGANNEQFF.